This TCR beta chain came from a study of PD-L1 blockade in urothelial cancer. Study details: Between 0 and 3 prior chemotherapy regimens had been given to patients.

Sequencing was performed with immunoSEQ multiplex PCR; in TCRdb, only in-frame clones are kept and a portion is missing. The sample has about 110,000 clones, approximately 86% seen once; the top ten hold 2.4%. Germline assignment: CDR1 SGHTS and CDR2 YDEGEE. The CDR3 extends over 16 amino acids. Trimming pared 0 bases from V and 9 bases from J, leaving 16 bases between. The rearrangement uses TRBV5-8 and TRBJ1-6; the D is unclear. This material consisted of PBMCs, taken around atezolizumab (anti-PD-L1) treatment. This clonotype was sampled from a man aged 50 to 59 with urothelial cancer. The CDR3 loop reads CASSLAPAGPFSPLHF. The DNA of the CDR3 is TGTGCCAGCAGCTTGGCCCCCGCGGGTCCTTTTTCACCCCTCCACTTT. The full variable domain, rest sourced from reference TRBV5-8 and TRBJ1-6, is EAGVTQSPTHLIKTRGQQATLRCSPISGHTSVYWYQQALGLGLQFLLWYDEGEERNRGNFPPRFSGRQFPNYSSELNVNALELEDSALYLCASSLAPAGPFSPLHFGNGTRLTVT.